This entry features one TCR beta chain sequence. Its antigen is still unknown. This entry belongs to a study of T cell responses to AZD1222 COVID-19 vaccine. The study, taken as a whole, reports: The study identified only 6 or 7 AZD1222 recipients as seropositive at baseline. Close to half of all spike-specific TCRs reportedly target regions of the variants that are unmutated. Dominant at 160-218 and 743-854, vaccine-associated CD4 TCRs also spanned spike.

Trimming removed 6 bases at V and 5 bases at J, with 7 bases between. Germline-derived CDR1 and CDR2 are LGHNT and FRNRAP. The length of the CDR3 is 11 residues. Profiling relied on immunoSEQ multiplex PCR, and the TCRdb table lists in-frame clones only, not all of them. The profile shows more than 110,000 clones, 80% to 90% of them singletons. This chain uses TRBV12-5 with TRBJ1-1; no firm D call. The sample consisted of peripheral blood, taken on day 0 of AZD1222 vaccination. The sequence derives from an adult in good health. CDR3 sequence: CASGLGTEAFF. The CDR3 nucleotides read TGTGCTAGTGGACTTGGGACTGAAGCTTTCTTT.